These 9 T cell receptor beta chains share one sample of origin, sequenced in a study of CD8+ T cells in alopecia areata. RNA, once extracted, was reverse transcribed into cDNA for use as the sequencing template. Data came from immunoSEQ multiplex PCR; TCRdb stores just in-frame clones and leaves some out. Among about 97,000 clones listed, about 40% were seen once. Sequencing used CD4+ T cells sorted from blood. These receptors were collected from a human donor with alopecia areata.

The sample holds a few counts of this clone. This chain connects TRBV5-1 to TRBJ2-7; D is perhaps TRBD1 (6 bases). Trimming cost V 4 bases and J 2 bases, with 13 bases left between them. The CDR3 is made up of 14 amino acids. Germline-derived CDR1 and CDR2 are SGHRS and YFSETQ. The CDR3 bases are TGCGCCAGCAGCATGGATGGACAGACCTACGAGCAGTACTTC. Protein: CASSMDGQTYEQYF.

The chain uses TRBV6-6 and TRBJ2-1; TRBD1 is a possible D gene (5 bases). This CDR3 is built from 14 residues. In germline, CDR1 is MNHNY, CDR2 SVGAGI (reference sequence). V was trimmed by 1 base and J by 6 bases, leaving 10 bases between them. Here the CDR3 DNA reads TGTGCCAGCAGTTACTGGACACTGGGCAATGAGCAGTTCTTC. This sequence encodes CASSYWTLGNEQFF.

This chain uses TRBV5-1 with TRBJ2-7, with 7 bases lining up with TRBD1. Looked up from germline, CDR1 is SGHRS and CDR2 is YFSETQ. J gave up 2 bases and V 7 bases, and 9 bases lay outside the gene matches. The CDR3 has 14 residues. As DNA, the CDR3 is TGCGCCAGCGGTCGACAGGGCTCGACCTACGAGCAGTACTTC. Residues: CASGRQGSTYEQYF.

Concerning this clone itself: The identical CDR3 is also encoded by other nucleotide sequences in the sample. This chain uses TRBV5-1 with TRBJ2-7; D remains ambiguous. CDR3 length equals 12 residues. Germline-derived CDR1 and CDR2 are SGHRS and YFSETQ. V gave up 1 base and J gave up 3 bases, with 5 bases separating them. CDR3 sequence reads: CASSLTDYEQYF. CDR3 coding DNA: TGCGCCAGCAGCTTGACTGACTACGAGCAGTACTTC.

This clone showed up just a few times. The chain is built from TRBV28 and TRBJ2-7, with 11 positions matching TRBD2. The CDR3 contains 14 residues. The junction had 7 bases not matched to a gene; V was cut back by 6 bases and J by 6 bases. Germline lookup yields CDR1 MDHEN and CDR2 SYDVKM. CDR3 DNA sequence: TGTGCCAGCAGCAGAACTAGCGGGAGTCCCGAGCAGTACTTC. It is translated as CASSRTSGSPEQYF.

The genes are TRBV6-5 and TRBJ2-7; tentatively, D is TRBD1 (6 bases). The CDR3 is 16 amino acids. The germline V gene has CDR1 MNHEY and CDR2 SVGAGI. The V end was cut by 0 bases, the J end by 0 bases, with 12 bases between. CDR3 in DNA: TGTGCCAGCAGTTACTCAGCAGGGGCCAACTCCTACGAGCAGTACTTC. Its translation is CASSYSAGANSYEQYF.

Only a few counts were recorded for this clone. The gene calls are TRBV7-9 and TRBJ1-1; TRBD1 aligns across 8 bases. This CDR3 has 17 amino acids. V was pared by 5 bases and J by 0 bases, with 11 bases of the junction left unmatched. The germline gives CDR1 SEHNR, CDR2 FQNEAQ (reference sequence). The CDR3: CASSAPGGLTMNTEAFF. CDR3 DNA: TGTGCCAGCAGCGCCCCAGGGGGCCTTACTATGAACACTGAAGCTTTCTTT.

The rearrangement uses TRBV30 and TRBJ2-1; weak D call: TRBD2 (7 bases). V gave up 2 bases and J gave up 9 bases, with 11 bases separating them. Germline V CDR1 and CDR2: GTSNPN, SVGIG (reference sequence). This CDR3 region has 12 residues. The DNA of the CDR3 is TGTGCCTGGAGTCGTAGGGGGGGTGAGCAGTTCTTC. Encoded protein: CAWSRRGGEQFF.

This clone was seen a few times. This chain uses TRBV7-9 with TRBJ2-1; possible D gene TRBD1, 5 bases. V lost 2 bases, J lost 12 bases, and 8 bases lay in between. This CDR3 has 11 residues. Germline assignment: CDR1 SEHNR and CDR2 FQNEAQ (reference sequence). The CDR3 loop is CASSLTGGQFF. CDR3 coding DNA: TGTGCCAGCAGCTTAACAGGTGGGCAGTTCTTC.